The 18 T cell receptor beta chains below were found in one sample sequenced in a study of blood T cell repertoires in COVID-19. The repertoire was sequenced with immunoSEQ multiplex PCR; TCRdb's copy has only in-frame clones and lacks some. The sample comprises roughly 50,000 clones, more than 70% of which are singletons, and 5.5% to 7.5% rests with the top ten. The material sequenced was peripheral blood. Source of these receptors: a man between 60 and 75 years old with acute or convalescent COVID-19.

This CDR3 reads CASSYTGGYEQYF. The CDR3 DNA follows: TGCGCCAGCAGCTATACAGGGGGCTACGAGCAGTACTTC. The chain couples TRBV5-1 to TRBJ2-7; 8 bases align to TRBD1. CDR1 is SGHRS and CDR2 is YFSETQ in the germline V gene. The V gene end was trimmed by 3 bases and the J gene end by 3 bases; junction bases not matched to a gene: 2. The CDR3 sequence is 13 residues long.

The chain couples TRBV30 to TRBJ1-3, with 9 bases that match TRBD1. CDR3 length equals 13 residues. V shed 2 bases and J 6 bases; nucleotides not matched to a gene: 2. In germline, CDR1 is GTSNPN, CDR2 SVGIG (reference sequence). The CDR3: CAWSTGGSNTIYF. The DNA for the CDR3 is TGTGCCTGGAGTACAGGGGGCTCAAACACCATATATTTT. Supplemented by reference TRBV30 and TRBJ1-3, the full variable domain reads SQTIHQWPATLVQPVGSPLSLECTVEGTSNPNLYWYRQAAGRGLQLLFYSVGIGQISSEVPQNLSASRPQDRQFILSSKKLLLSDSGFYLCAWSTGGSNTIYFGEGSWLTVV.

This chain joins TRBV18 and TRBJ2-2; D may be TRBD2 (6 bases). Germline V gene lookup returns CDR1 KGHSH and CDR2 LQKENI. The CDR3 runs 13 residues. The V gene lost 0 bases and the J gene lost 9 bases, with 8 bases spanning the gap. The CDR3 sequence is CASSPPGGWELFF. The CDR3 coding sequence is TGTGCCAGCTCACCACCGGGAGGATGGGAGCTGTTTTTT. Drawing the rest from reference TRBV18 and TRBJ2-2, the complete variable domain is NAGVMQNPRHLVRRRGQEARLRCSPMKGHSHVYWYRQLPEEGLKFMVYLQKENIIDESGMPKERFSAEFPKEGPSILRIQQVVRGDSAAYFCASSPPGGWELFFGEGSRLTVL.

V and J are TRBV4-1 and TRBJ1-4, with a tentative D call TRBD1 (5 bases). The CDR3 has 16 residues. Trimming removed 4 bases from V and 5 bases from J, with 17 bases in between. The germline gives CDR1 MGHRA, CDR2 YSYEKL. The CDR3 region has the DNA TGCGCCAGCAGCCGGCAGCGGGGGGAAAGAAATGAAAAACTGTTTTTT. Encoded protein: CASSRQRGERNEKLFF.

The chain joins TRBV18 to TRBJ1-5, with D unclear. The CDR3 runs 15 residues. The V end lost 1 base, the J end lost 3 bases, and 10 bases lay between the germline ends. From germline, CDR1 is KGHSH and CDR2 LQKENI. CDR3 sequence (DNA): TGTGCCAGCTCACCACGGGTGGCGGACAATCAGCCCCAGCATTTT. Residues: CASSPRVADNQPQHF.

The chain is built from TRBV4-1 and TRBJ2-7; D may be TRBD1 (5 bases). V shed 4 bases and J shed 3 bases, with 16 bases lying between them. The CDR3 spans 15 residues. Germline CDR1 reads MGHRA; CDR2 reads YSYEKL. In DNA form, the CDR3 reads TGCGCCAGCAGCCGGCAAGATAATCAGGGCTACGAGCAGTACTTC. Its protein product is CASSRQDNQGYEQYF.

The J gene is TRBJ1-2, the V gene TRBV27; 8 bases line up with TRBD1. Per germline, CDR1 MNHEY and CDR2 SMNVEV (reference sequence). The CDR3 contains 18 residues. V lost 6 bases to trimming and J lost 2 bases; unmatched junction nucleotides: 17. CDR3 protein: CASRGYFRGRGTNYGYTF. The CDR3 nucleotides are TGTGCCAGCAGAGGGTATTTCAGGGGGCGCGGGACGAACTATGGCTACACCTTC.

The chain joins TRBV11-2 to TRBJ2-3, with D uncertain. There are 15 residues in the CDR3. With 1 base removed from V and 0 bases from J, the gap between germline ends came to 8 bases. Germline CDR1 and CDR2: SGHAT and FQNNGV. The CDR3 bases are TGTGCCAGCAGCTTAGCCCAGACTAGCACAGATACGCAGTATTTT. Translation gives CASSLAQTSTDTQYF.

For the CDR3, the DNA is TGTGCCAGCACCGGGTGGGGCGGAGTCATGAACACTGAAGCTTTCTTT. Translation: CASTGWGGVMNTEAFF. The chain has TRBV6-6 and TRBJ1-1, with D perhaps matching TRBD1 (5 bases). Germline lookup yields CDR1 MNHNY and CDR2 SVGAGI (reference sequence). This CDR3 is built from 16 residues. V shed 7 bases and J shed 0 bases, with 18 bases lying between them.

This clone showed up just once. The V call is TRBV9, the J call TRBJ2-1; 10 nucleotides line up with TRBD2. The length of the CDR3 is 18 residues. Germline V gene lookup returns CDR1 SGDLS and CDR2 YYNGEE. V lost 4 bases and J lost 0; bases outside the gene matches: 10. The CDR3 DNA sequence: TGTGCCAGCAGCCCGGGACTAGCGCAGTGGAGCTCCTACAATGAGCAGTTCTTC. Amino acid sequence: CASSPGLAQWSSYNEQFF.

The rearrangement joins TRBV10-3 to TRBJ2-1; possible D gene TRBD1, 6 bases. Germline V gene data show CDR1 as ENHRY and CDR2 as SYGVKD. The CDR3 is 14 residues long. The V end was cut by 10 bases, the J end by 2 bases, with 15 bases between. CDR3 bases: TGTGCCACCTCCGGGACAACCGCCTACAATGAGCAGTTCTTC. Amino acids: CATSGTTAYNEQFF.

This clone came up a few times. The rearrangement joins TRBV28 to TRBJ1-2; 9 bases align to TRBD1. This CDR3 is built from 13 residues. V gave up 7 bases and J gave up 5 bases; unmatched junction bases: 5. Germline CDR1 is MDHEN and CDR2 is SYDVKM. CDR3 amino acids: CASMVQGAYGYTF. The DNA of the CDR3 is TGTGCCAGCATGGTACAGGGGGCGTATGGCTACACCTTC.

The CDR3 DNA follows: TGTGCCAGCAGGTGGGGTGCGGGACAAGAGACCCAGTACTTC. This sequence encodes CASRWGAGQETQYF. This chain joins TRBV2 and TRBJ2-5, with D maybe TRBD2 (6 bases). The V gene's germline CDR1 is SNHLY and CDR2 FYNNEI. Deletions cut 6 bases from V and 2 bases from J, with 13 bases between. The CDR3 has 14 amino acids.

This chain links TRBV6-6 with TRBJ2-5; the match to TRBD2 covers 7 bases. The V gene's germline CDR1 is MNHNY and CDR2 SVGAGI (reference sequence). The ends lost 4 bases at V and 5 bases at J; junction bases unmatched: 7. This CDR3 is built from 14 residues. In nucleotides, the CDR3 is TGTGCCAGCAGTTTAGCCGGGACTATCGAGACCCAGTACTTC. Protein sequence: CASSLAGTIETQYF.

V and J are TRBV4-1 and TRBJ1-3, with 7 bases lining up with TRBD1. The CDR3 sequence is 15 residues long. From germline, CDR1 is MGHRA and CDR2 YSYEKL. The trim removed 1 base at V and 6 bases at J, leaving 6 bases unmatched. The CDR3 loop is CASSQAQGILNTIYF. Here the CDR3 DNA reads TGCGCCAGCAGCCAAGCACAGGGGATTTTAAACACCATATATTTT.

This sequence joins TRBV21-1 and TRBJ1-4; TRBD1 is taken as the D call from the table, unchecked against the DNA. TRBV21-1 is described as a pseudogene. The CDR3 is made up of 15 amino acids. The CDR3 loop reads CASSEGQGANEKLFF. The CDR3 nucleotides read TGTGCCAGCAGCGAGGGACAGGGGGCTAATGAAAAACTGTTTTTT.

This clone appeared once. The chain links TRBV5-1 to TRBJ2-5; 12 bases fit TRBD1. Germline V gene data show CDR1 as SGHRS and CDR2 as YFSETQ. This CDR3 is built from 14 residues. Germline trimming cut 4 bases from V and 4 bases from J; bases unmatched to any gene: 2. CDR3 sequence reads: CASSGTGGPETQYF. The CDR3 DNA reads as TGCGCCAGCAGCGGGACAGGGGGCCCAGAGACCCAGTACTTC.

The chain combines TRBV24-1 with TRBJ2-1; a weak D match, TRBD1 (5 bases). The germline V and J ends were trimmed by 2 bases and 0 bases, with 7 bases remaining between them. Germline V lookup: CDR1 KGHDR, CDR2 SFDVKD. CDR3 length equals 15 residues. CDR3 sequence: CATSDSRDSYNEQFF. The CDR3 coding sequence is TGTGCCACCAGTGATTCCAGGGACTCCTACAATGAGCAGTTCTTC.